This TCR beta chain stems from a study of shared clonotypes between healthy human individuals. Overall study findings and caveats: A reduction in generation probabilities was seen for non-shared clonotypes relative to those shared by all four donors. The genetic and exposure-history diversity represented was limited by few donors.

This clone has just one count. No antigen is known for it. The study drew its donors from healthy HIV-negative adults without recent acute infections or vaccinations. CDR3 length equals 11 residues. The V gene's germline CDR1 is MNHEY and CDR2 SVGAGI. V was cut by 6 bases and J by 6 bases, with 9 bases left in between. Assay used: immunoSEQ multiplex PCR; TCRdb lists only in-frame clones, some missing. The table has approximately 620,000 clones, 95% to 98% seen once. Sequenced input: naive CD4+ T cells sorted from blood. Subset defined: CD45RA+ positively selected. This TCR was sampled from a woman in her 30s in good health. The chain couples TRBV6-5 to TRBJ2-7; unclear D gene. The CDR3 DNA reads as TGTGCCAGCAGCGTGGCAGGCGAGCAGTACTTC. Its protein product is CASSVAGEQYF.